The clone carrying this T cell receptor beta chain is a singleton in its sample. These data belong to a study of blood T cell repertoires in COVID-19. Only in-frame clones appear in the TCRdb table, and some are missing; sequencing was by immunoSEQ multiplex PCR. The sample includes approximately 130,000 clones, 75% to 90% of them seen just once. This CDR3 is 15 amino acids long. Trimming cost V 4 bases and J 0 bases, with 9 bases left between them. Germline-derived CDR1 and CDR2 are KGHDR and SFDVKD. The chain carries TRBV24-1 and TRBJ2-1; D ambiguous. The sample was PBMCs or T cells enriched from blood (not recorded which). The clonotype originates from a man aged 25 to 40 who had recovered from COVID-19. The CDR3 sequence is CATSDGSSSYNEQFF. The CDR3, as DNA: TGTGCCACCAGTGACGGGTCCAGCTCCTACAATGAGCAGTTCTTC.